Sequencing of this T cell receptor beta chain was carried out in a study of cytomegalovirus exposure and HLA in healthy donors. Study-wide points: Cytomegalovirus association was listed for about 150 TCR beta chains. The HLA-A and HLA-B alleles of most subjects were reportedly predicted accurately from TCR beta sequences. Later analysis reportedly placed an Asian-associated ancestry cluster below the approximately 680-donor mean in N-insertions. Later analysis found that TCR beta chains associated with HLA were more clonally expanded than other, equally common chains.

60 Vbeta and 13 Jbeta primers were used in PCR. Only in-frame clones appear in the TCRdb table, and some are missing; sequencing was by immunoSEQ multiplex PCR. The sample includes 70,000 to 100,000 clones, roughly 63% of them seen just once. Germline lookup yields CDR1 MNHNS and CDR2 SASEGT. Trimming left V 1 base short and J 0 bases short, with 15 bases between. This CDR3 has 17 residues. This clone was seen only once. As yet, its antigen is unknown. The material sequenced was PBMCs. The rearrangement links TRBV6-1 to TRBJ1-1; D gene unclear. This clonotype was sampled from a man in his fifties or sixties in good health and CMV-seronegative. CDR3 sequence reads: CASSEGPPTGMNTEAFF. The CDR3 DNA sequence: TGTGCCAGCAGTGAAGGTCCCCCGACGGGAATGAACACTGAAGCTTTCTTT.